This TCR beta chain was captured in a study of technical replicates of blood from four donors (dated by TCRdb to about 2017). Worth noting for this clone: There is no known antigen for this receptor. No base-level quality is on record; no much larger clone is a single base apart.

The protocol used for the library was the immunoSEQ multiplex PCR assay. In its TCRdb copy, this immuneACCESS table keeps in-frame sequences only and misses some clones. Where compared with another copy, unresolved V genes explain less than half of these, and the others have no known cause. The sample table contains almost 90,000 clones; only one count was recorded for approximately 94% of them. The ten largest make up 0.24% of the sample. This TCR was sampled from a human donor in good health. Sequencing was done on a sample of T cells isolated from PBMCs.

The nucleotide sequence reads TGTGCCAGCACTGGAGGGACTAGTAATAACGAGCAGTACTTC. This yields the protein CASTGGTSNNEQYF. The chain joins TRBV2 to TRBJ2-7, and 8 junction bases match TRBD2. The CDR3 has 14 amino acids, counting the end cysteine and phenylalanine. Of the read, only the CDR3 DNA is kept; its 42 bases are in frame from base 1. Germline trimming amounts to 7 bases on V and 5 bases on J, with 10 as the count of junction bases outside the gene matches. The germline V gene specifies SNHLY as CDR1 and FYNNEI as CDR2. With the portions outside the CDR3 filled from the reference TRBV2 and TRBJ2-7 genes, the complete variable region becomes EPEVTQTPSHQVTQMGQEVILRCVPISNHLYFYWYRQILGQKVEFLVSFYNNEISEKSEIFDDQFSVERPDGSNFTLKIRSTKLEDSAMYFCASTGGTSNNEQYFGPGTRLTVT.